The 21 T cell receptor beta chains below were found in one sample sequenced in a study of OX40 agonist ivuxolimab in advanced cancers. Produced via immunoSEQ multiplex PCR; TCRdb's table is partial and in-frame only. The sample holds around 41,000 clones, roughly 80% seen once. This material consisted of CD4+ or CD8+ T cells sorted from blood, taken in a trial of the OX40 agonist ivuxolimab. All receptors derive from an adult with an advanced solid tumor such as melanoma, head and neck, liver or kidney cancer.

This rearrangement joins TRBV6-6 to TRBJ1-5, with D unclear. The CDR3 spans 14 residues. Looked up from germline, CDR1 is MNHNY and CDR2 is SVGAGI (reference sequence). Trimming shortened V by 2 bases and J by 7 bases, and 12 bases separated the two germline ends. For the CDR3, the DNA is TGTGCCAGCAGTTACGGCTCCCGTGGGCAGCCCCAGCATTTT. This gives the protein CASSYGSRGQPQHF.

The J gene is TRBJ2-3, the V gene TRBV5-1; 7 bases match TRBD1. Per germline, CDR1 SGHRS and CDR2 YFSETQ. V lost 0 bases, J lost 3 bases, and 4 bases stayed unmatched. CDR3 length: 15 amino acids. CDR3 residues: CASSLDRGFTDTQYF. Written as DNA, the CDR3 is TGCGCCAGCAGCTTGGACAGGGGATTTACAGATACGCAGTATTTT.

The chain recombines TRBV28 with TRBJ2-1, with 10 bases that match TRBD2. The CDR3 sequence is 19 residues long. The junction had 11 bases not matched to a gene; V was cut back by 0 bases and J by 3 bases. Germline V gene lookup returns CDR1 MDHEN and CDR2 SYDVKM. This CDR3 is CASSLWADLSGRDYNEQFF. CDR3 in DNA: TGTGCCAGCAGTTTATGGGCCGATTTAAGCGGGAGGGACTACAATGAGCAGTTCTTC.

The chain carries TRBV7-9 and TRBJ1-2; D is perhaps TRBD1 (5 bases). V lost 3 bases and J lost 8, with 25 bases in between. Germline V gives CDR1 SEHNR, CDR2 FQNEAQ (reference sequence). There are 17 residues in the CDR3. In nucleotides, the CDR3 is TGTGCCAGCAGCTTTTCGAACCGAGGGGTGTTAGGGGACGGCTACACCTTC. It yields the protein CASSFSNRGVLGDGYTF.

This clone has a single count. This chain joins TRBV2 and TRBJ1-2; D remains ambiguous. This CDR3 comprises 14 residues. V was pared by 6 bases and J by 6 bases, with 17 bases between. The germline CDR1 and CDR2 sequences are SNHLY and FYNNEI. The CDR3 region is CASSAPPLGNGYTF. The CDR3 DNA sequence: TGTGCCAGCAGCGCCCCTCCACTAGGCAATGGCTACACCTTC. Full variable domain (outside the CDR3, taken from reference TRBV2 and TRBJ1-2): EPEVTQTPSHQVTQMGQEVILRCVPISNHLYFYWYRQILGQKVEFLVSFYNNEISEKSEIFDDQFSVERPDGSNFTLKIRSTKLEDSAMYFCASSAPPLGNGYTFGSGTRLTVV.

The V gene is TRBV5-3, the J gene TRBJ1-1, with 8 positions matching TRBD1. TRBV5-3 is an open reading frame whose function is uncertain. With V trimmed by 4 bases and J by 6 bases, 5 bases remained unmatched. The length of the CDR3 is 13 residues. CDR3 amino acids: CARSAQGAAEAFF. CDR3 bases: TGTGCCAGAAGCGCCCAGGGGGCCGCTGAAGCTTTCTTT.

V and J are TRBV6-6 and TRBJ2-7, with D perhaps TRBD2 (7 bases). CDR1 and CDR2 (germline): MNHNY, SVGAGI (reference sequence). Trimming pared 4 bases from V and 4 bases from J, leaving 11 bases between. CDR3 length: 13 amino acids. CDR3 protein: CASSWAGAYEQYF. Here the CDR3 DNA reads TGTGCCAGCAGTTGGGCGGGGGCTTACGAGCAGTACTTC.

This clone was counted a single time. The chain is built from TRBV5-3 and TRBJ1-5; 7 nucleotides agree with TRBD1. TRBV5-3 belongs to the ORF category, with a function that is uncertain. Trimming took 4 bases from V and 0 from J; bases not matched to a gene: 16. The CDR3 extends over 19 amino acids. CDR3 DNA sequence: TGTGCCAGAAGCACGAGACAGGGAGGGGAGGTATATAGCAATCAGCCCCAGCATTTT. Protein sequence: CARSTRQGGEVYSNQPQHF.

Only one count was recorded for this clone. The chain is built from TRBV14 and TRBJ1-1; tentative D call: TRBD1 (6 bases). The germline V gene encodes CDR1 SGHDN and CDR2 FVKESK. CDR3 length: 13 amino acids. The V and J ends lost 6 bases and 1 base respectively, with 9 bases between them. The CDR3 region has the DNA TGTGCCAGCAGGGGACACCGGAACACTGAAGCTTTCTTT. Protein sequence: CASRGHRNTEAFF.

This chain's CDR3 is CASTLRGGAYEQYF. The CDR3 nucleotides read TGTGCCAGCACCCTCCGGGGGGGAGCCTACGAGCAGTACTTC. The gene calls are TRBV7-2 and TRBJ2-7, with 8 nucleotides matching TRBD2. J lost 2 bases, V lost 7 bases, and 7 bases had no gene match. CDR1 is SGHTA, CDR2 FQGNSA, per germline. The CDR3 totals 14 residues.

This clone has a handful of counts. This chain joins TRBV10-3 and TRBJ2-7; TRBD1 matches 7 bases. The V segment lost 4 bases and the J segment 6 bases; nucleotides outside the gene matches: 3. CDR1 and CDR2 from the germline V gene are ENHRY and SYGVKD. The CDR3 spans 12 residues. CDR3 sequence reads: CAISAQGSEQYF. In DNA form, the CDR3 reads TGTGCCATCAGTGCACAGGGGAGCGAGCAGTACTTC.

This clone is categorized as medium-sized (0.01 to 0.1%). V and J are TRBV5-4 and TRBJ1-5; TRBD1 matches 7 bases. CDR1 is SGHNT, CDR2 YYREEE, per germline (reference sequence). After removal of 4 bases from V and 3 bases from J, the junction contained 7 bases not matched to a gene. The CDR3 runs to 15 residues. Here the CDR3 DNA reads TGTGCCAGCAGCCAAAATGACAGGGACAATCAGCCCCAGCATTTT. It codes for CASSQNDRDNQPQHF.

V and J are TRBV28 and TRBJ2-7; D is perhaps TRBD1 or TRBD2 (5 bases each). Trimming shortened V by 7 bases and J by 4 bases, and 20 bases separated the two germline ends. Per the germline V gene, CDR1 is MDHEN and CDR2 is SYDVKM. The CDR3 has 15 amino acids. The CDR3, as DNA: TGTGCCAGCACTCCTCCGGGACCCAAAAGGTACGAGCAGTACTTC. Encoded protein: CASTPPGPKRYEQYF.

This chain uses TRBV4-3 with TRBJ1-5, with D perhaps matching TRBD1 (6 bases). This CDR3 contains 15 residues. Germline CDR1 is LGHNA and CDR2 is YSLEER. V lost 1 base and J 4 bases, leaving 11 bases between the germline ends. DNA for the CDR3: TGCGCCAGCAGCCAAGGGACAGCCCGGAATCAGCCCCAGCATTTT. Protein product: CASSQGTARNQPQHF.

The chain has TRBV7-9 and TRBJ1-1; maybe TRBD1 (5 bases). The germline V gene has CDR1 SEHNR and CDR2 FQNEAQ (reference sequence). The V and J ends lost 5 bases and 6 bases respectively, with 13 bases between them. CDR3 length equals 13 residues. CDR3 loop: CASSLGGNPEAFF. The CDR3 DNA reads as TGTGCCAGCAGCCTTGGGGGGAATCCTGAAGCTTTCTTT.

V and J are TRBV30 and TRBJ2-2; D possibly matches TRBD1 or TRBD2 (6 bases each). The CDR3 loop spans 13 amino acids. Between the trimmed V and J ends, which lost 6 bases and 4 bases, there was a span of 12 bases. The germline V gene has CDR1 GTSNPN and CDR2 SVGIG (reference sequence). The CDR3 DNA is TGTGCCTGCAAACAGGGAGGCACCGGGGAGCTGTTTTTT. It is translated as CACKQGGTGELFF. Full variable domain (missing parts from reference TRBV30 and TRBJ2-2): SQTIHQWPATLVQPVGSPLSLECTVEGTSNPNLYWYRQAAGRGLQLLFYSVGIGQISSEVPQNLSASRPQDRQFILSSKKLLLSDSGFYLCACKQGGTGELFFGEGSRLTVL.

CDR3 sequence: CASSSPNQYQETQYF. In DNA, the CDR3 is TGTGCCAGCAGTTCTCCTAATCAGTACCAAGAGACCCAGTACTTC. The chain has TRBV27 and TRBJ2-5; D ambiguous. The germline CDR1 and CDR2 sequences are MNHEY and SMNVEV (reference sequence). The CDR3 sequence is 15 residues long. V shed 4 bases and J shed 0 bases, with 12 bases lying between them.

About this clone: One junction end disagrees with the germline gene, perhaps due to a read error. This chain joins TRBV27 and TRBJ2-6; no clear D gene. The CDR3 extends over 12 amino acids. Germline lookup yields CDR1 MNHEY and CDR2 SMNVEV (reference sequence). The CDR3 spells CASSPKRNALTF. CDR3 DNA: TGTGCCAGCAGCCCCAAGCGCAACGCCCTGACTTTC.

The chain combines TRBV28 with TRBJ1-2; D is ambiguous. The CDR3 is made up of 11 amino acids. Per germline, CDR1 MDHEN and CDR2 SYDVKM. V was shortened by 2 bases and J by 12 bases, with 10 bases between the two germline ends. The CDR3 DNA reads as TGTGCCAGCAGTTTAGGACTTGCCAACACCTTC. The encoded protein is CASSLGLANTF.

The CDR3 DNA is TGTGCCAGCTCACCTGAGAATGGGACTAATGAAAAACTGTTTTTT. This translates into CASSPENGTNEKLFF. The J gene is TRBJ1-4, the V gene TRBV18; D is ambiguous. Germline V gene lookup returns CDR1 KGHSH and CDR2 LQKENI. This CDR3 has 15 residues. V lost 3 bases and J 2 bases, leaving 10 bases between the germline ends.

This CDR3 reads CASSLRYGSGTGELFF. Written as DNA, the CDR3 is TGTGCCAGCAGCTTACGGTACGGGAGCGGGACCGGGGAGCTGTTTTTT. The chain uses TRBV11-3 and TRBJ2-2; a weak D match, TRBD2 (6 bases). The CDR3 extends over 16 amino acids. Trimming left V 2 bases short and J 5 bases short, with 15 bases between. The germline CDR1 and CDR2 sequences are SGHNT and YENEEA.